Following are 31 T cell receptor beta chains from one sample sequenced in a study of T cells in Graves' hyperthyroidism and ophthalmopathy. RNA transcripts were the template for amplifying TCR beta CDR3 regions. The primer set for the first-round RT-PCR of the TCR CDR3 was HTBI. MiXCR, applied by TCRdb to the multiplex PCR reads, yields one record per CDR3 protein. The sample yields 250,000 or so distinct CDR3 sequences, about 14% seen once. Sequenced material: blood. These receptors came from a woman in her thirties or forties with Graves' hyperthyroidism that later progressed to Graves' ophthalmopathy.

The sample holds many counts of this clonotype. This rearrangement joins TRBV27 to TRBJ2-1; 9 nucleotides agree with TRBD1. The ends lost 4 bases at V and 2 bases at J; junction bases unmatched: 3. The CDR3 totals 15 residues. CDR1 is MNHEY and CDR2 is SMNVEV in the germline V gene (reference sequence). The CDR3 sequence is CASSSGQGTYNEQFF. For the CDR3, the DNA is TGTGCCAGCAGTTCGGGACAGGGTACCTACAATGAGCAGTTCTTC.

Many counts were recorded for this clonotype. CDR3 in amino acids: CASQRGLLEAFF. The CDR3 DNA sequence: TGTGCCAGCCAGCGGGGACTTCTGGAAGCTTTCTTT. The V gene is TRBV6-1, the J gene TRBJ1-1; a possible D gene is TRBD1 (5 bases). This CDR3 is 12 amino acids long. Between the trimmed V and J ends, which lost 8 bases and 8 bases, there was a span of 15 bases. Germline lookup yields CDR1 MNHNS and CDR2 SASEGT.

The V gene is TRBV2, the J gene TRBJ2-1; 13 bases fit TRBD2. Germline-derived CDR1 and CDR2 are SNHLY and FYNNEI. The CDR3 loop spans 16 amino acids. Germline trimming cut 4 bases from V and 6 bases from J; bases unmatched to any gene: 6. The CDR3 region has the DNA TGTGCCAGCAGTGTTCCGGGACTAGCGGGGTCCAATGAGCAGTTCTTC. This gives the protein CASSVPGLAGSNEQFF.

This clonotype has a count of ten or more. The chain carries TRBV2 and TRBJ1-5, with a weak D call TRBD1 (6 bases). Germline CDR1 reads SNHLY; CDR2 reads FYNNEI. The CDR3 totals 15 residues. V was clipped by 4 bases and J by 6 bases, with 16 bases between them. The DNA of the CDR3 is TGTGCCAGCAGTGCCTGGACACAGGGCATTCAGCCCCAGCATTTT. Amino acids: CASSAWTQGIQPQHF.

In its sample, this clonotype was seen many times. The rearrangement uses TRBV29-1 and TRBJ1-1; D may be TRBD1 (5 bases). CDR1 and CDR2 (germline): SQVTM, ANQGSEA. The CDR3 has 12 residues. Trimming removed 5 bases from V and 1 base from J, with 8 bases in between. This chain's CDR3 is CSVFDRNTEAFF. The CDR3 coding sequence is TGCAGCGTTTTCGACAGGAACACTGAAGCTTTCTTT.

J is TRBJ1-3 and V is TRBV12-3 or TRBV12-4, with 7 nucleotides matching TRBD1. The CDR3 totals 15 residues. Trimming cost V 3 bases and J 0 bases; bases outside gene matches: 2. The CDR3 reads CASSFGTVSGNTIYF. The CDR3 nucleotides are TGTGCCAGCAGTTTCGGGACAGTCTCTGGAAACACCATATATTTT.

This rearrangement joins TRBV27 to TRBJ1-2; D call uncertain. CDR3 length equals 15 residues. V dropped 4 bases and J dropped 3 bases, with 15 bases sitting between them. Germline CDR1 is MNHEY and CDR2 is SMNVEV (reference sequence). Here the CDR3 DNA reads TGTGCCAGCAGTTCAACCGGGTGGGTTGACTATGGCTACACCTTC. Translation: CASSSTGWVDYGYTF.

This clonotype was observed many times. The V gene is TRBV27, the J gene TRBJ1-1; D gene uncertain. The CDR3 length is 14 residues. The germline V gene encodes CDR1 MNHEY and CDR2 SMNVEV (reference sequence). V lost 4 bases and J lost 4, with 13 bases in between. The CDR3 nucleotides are TGTGCCAGCAGTTCGGGAGGTAGGAGCACTGAAGCTTTCTTT. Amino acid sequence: CASSSGGRSTEAFF.

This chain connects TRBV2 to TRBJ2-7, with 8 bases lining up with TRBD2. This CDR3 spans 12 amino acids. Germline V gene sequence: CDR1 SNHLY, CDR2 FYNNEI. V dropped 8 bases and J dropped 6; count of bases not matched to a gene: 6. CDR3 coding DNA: TGTGCCAGCTCACTACGGGAGGGCGAGCAGTACTTC. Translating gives CASSLREGEQYF.

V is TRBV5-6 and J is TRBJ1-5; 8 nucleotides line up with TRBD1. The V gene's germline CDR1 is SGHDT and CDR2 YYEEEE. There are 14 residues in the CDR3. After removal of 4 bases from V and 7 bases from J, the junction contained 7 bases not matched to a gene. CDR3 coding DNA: TGTGCCAGCAGCCGCAGGGGGCTTAGACAGCCCCAGCATTTT. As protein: CASSRRGLRQPQHF.

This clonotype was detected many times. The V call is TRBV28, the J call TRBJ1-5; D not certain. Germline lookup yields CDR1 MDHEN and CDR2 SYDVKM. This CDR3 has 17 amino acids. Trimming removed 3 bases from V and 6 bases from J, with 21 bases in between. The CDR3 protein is CASSFRAKTRRSQPQHF. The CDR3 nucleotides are TGTGCCAGCAGTTTCCGGGCTAAGACAAGGAGAAGTCAGCCCCAGCATTTT.

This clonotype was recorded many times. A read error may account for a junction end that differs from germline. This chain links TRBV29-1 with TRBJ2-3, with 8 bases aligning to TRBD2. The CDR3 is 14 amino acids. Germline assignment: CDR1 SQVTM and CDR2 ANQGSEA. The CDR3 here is CSATGGGRTNTQYF. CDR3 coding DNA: TGCAGCGCCACCGGGGGGGGGCGCACAAATACGCAGTATTTT.

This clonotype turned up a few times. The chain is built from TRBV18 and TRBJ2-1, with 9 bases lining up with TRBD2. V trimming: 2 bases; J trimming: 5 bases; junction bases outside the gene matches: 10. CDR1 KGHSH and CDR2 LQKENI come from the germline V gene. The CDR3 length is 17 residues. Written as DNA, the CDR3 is TGTGCCAGCTCACCAATCACCCGACTAGCGGAAGACAATGAGCAGTTCTTC. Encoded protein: CASSPITRLAEDNEQFF.

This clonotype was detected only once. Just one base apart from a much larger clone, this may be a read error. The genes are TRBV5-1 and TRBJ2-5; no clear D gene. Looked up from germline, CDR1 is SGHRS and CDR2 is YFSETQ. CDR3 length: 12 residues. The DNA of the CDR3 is TGCGCCAGCAGCTTACGCCCGGAGACCCACTACTTC. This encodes CASSLRPETHYF.

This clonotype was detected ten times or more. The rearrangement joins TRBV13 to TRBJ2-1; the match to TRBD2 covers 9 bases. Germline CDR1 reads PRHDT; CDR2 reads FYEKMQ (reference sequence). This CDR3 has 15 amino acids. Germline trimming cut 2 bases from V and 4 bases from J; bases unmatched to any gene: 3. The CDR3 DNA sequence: TGTGCCAGCAGCTTAAGTCTAGCGGGGTACAATGAGCAGTTCTTC. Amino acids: CASSLSLAGYNEQFF.

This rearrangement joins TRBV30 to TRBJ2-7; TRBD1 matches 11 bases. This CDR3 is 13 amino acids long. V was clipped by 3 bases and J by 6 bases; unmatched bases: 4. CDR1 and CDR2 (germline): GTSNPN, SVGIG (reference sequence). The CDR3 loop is CAWRRTGGIEQYF. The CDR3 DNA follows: TGTGCCTGGAGGAGGACAGGGGGCATCGAGCAGTACTTC.

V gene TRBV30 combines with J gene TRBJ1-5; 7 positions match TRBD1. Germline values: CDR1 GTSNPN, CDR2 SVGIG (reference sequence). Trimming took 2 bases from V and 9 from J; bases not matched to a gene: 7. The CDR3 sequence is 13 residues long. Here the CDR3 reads CAWSPGGGWPQHF. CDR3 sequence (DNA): TGTGCCTGGAGTCCAGGGGGGGGATGGCCCCAGCATTTT.

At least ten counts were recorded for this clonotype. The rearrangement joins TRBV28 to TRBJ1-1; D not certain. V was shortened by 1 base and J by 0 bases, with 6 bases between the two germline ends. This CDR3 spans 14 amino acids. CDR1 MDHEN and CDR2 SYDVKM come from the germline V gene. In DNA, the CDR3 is TGTGCCAGCAGTTTATTCCACATGAACACTGAAGCTTTCTTT. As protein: CASSLFHMNTEAFF.

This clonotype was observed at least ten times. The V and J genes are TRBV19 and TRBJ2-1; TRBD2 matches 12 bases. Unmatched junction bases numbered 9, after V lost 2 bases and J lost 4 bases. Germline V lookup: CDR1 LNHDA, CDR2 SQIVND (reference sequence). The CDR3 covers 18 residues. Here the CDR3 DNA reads TGTGCCAGTAGTATACGATTCGGACTAGCGGGGTCTTACAATGAGCAGTTCTTC. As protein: CASSIRFGLAGSYNEQFF.

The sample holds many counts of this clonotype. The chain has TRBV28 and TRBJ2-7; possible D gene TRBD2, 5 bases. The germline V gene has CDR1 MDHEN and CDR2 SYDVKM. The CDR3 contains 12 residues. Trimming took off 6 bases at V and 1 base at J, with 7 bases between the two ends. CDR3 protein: CASRGVSYEQYF. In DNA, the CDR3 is TGTGCCAGCAGGGGAGTGTCCTACGAGCAGTACTTC.

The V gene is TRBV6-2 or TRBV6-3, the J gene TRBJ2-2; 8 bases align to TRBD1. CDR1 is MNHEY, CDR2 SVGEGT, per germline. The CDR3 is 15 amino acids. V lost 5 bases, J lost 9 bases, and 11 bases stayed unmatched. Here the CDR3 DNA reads TGTGCCAGCAGTCCAAAGGGGACAGGCCGCAGGGAGCTGTTTTTT. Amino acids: CASSPKGTGRRELFF.

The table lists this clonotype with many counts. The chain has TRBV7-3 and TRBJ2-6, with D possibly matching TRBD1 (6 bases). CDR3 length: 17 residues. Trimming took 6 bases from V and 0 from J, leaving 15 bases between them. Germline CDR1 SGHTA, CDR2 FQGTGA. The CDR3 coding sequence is TGTGCCAGCAGTCCGGGACACGTCAGCTCTGGGGCCAACGTCCTGACTTTC. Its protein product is CASSPGHVSSGANVLTF.

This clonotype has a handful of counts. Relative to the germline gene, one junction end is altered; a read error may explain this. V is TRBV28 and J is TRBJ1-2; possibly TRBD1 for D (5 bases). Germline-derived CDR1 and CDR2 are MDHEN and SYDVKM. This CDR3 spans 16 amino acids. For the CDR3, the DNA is TGTGCCAGCAGTTTTGGAAGGGACCTGCGTAACTATGGCCACACCTTC. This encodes CASSFGRDLRNYGHTF.

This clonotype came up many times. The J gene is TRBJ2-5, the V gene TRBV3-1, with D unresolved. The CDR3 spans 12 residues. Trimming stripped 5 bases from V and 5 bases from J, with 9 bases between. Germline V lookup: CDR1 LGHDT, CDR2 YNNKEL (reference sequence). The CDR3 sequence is CASSFGPETQYF. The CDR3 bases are TGTGCCAGCAGCTTCGGCCCGGAGACCCAGTACTTC.

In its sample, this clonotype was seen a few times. Here the CDR3 reads CASSSPSGTSYEQYF. In DNA, the CDR3 is TGTGCCAGCAGCTCGCCTAGCGGGACCTCCTACGAGCAGTACTTC. The chain is built from TRBV7-9 and TRBJ2-7, with 9 bases fitting TRBD2. The V segment lost 4 bases and the J segment 0 bases; nucleotides outside the gene matches: 4. Germline CDR1 and CDR2: SEHNR and FQNEAQ (reference sequence). CDR3 length equals 15 residues.

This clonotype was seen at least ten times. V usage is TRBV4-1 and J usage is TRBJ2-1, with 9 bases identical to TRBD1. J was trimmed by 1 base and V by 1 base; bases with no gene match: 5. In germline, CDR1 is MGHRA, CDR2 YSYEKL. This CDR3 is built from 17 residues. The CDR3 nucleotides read TGCGCCAGCAGCCAAGTTGCCGGGACAGGGTCCTACAATGAGCAGTTCTTC. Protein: CASSQVAGTGSYNEQFF.

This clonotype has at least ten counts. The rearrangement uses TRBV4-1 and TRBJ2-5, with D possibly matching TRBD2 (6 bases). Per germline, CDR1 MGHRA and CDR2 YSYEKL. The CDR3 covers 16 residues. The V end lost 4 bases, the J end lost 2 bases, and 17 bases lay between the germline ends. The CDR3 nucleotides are TGCGCCAGCAGCCCGGATGGGACCCGGGGGCAAGAGACCCAGTACTTC. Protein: CASSPDGTRGQETQYF.

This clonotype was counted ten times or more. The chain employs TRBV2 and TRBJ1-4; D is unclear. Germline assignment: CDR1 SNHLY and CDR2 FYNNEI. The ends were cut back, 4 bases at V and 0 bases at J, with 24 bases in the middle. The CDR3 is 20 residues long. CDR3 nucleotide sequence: TGTGCCAGCAGTGCCTACCAGGTTCTCCCTTTGGGCTCAACTAATGAAAAACTGTTTTTT. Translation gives CASSAYQVLPLGSTNEKLFF.

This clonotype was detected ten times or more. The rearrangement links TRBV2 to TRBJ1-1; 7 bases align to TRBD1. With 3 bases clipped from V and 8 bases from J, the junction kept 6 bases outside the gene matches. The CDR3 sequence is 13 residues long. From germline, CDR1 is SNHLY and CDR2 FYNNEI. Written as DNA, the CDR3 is TGTGCCAGCAGTGACTGGGAGGGGGCGGAAGCTTTCTTT. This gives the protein CASSDWEGAEAFF.

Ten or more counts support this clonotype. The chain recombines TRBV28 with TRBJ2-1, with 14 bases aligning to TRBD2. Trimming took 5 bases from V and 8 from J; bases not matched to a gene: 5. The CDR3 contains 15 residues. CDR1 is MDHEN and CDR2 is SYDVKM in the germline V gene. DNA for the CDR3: TGTGCCAGCAGTCCGCCGACTAGCGGGAGGGATGAGCAGTTCTTC. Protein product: CASSPPTSGRDEQFF.

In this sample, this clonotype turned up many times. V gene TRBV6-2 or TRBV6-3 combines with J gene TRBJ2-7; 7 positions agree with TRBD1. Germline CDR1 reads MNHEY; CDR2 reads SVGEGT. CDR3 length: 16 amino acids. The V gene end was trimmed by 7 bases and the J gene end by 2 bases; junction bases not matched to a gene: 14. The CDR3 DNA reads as TGTGCCAGCACCTCCCGGACAGGCGTCATCCCCTACGAGCAGTACTTC. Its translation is CASTSRTGVIPYEQYF.